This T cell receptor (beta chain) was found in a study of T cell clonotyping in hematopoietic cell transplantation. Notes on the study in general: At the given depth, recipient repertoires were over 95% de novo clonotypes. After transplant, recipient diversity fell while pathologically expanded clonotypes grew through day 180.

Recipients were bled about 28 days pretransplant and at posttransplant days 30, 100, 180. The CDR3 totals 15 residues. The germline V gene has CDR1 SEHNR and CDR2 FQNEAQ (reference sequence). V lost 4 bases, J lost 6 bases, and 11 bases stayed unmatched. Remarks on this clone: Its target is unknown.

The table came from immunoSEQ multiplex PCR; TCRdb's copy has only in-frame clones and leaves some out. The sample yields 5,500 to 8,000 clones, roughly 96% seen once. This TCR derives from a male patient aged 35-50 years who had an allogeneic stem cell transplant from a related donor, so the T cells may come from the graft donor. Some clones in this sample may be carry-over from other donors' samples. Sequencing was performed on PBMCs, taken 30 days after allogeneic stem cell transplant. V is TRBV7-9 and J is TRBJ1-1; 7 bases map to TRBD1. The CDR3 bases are TGTGCCAGCAGCTCATTACGACAGGGCTCGGCTGAAGCTTTCTTT. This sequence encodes CASSSLRQGSAEAFF.